This TCR beta chain was identified during a study of glioma-infiltrating T cells after dendritic cell vaccination. Study-wide findings and caveats: Complete blood and tumor specimen sets were limited to few patients. Higher TCR clonality did not directly relate to longer survival.

The CDR3 is made up of 14 amino acids. Trimming removed 5 bases from V and 8 bases from J, with 18 bases in between. Germline CDR1 and CDR2: SGHTA and FQGNSA. As for time point: after dendritic cell vaccination, including at tumor progression/relapse. TCRdb's copy holds only in-frame clones and misses some; the assay was immunoSEQ multiplex PCR. The sample contains approximately 60,000 clones, about 89% of which appear only once. A remark on this clone: Its cognate antigen is unknown.

The clonotype was recovered from a human donor with glioblastoma. V and J are TRBV7-2 and TRBJ1-2, with D possibly being TRBD1 (5 bases). Material: blood, obtained after dendritic cell vaccination. The CDR3 DNA reads as TGTGCCAGCAGCCGCGCCAGCGGGGGAAAGGGCTACACCTTC. This sequence encodes CASSRASGGKGYTF.